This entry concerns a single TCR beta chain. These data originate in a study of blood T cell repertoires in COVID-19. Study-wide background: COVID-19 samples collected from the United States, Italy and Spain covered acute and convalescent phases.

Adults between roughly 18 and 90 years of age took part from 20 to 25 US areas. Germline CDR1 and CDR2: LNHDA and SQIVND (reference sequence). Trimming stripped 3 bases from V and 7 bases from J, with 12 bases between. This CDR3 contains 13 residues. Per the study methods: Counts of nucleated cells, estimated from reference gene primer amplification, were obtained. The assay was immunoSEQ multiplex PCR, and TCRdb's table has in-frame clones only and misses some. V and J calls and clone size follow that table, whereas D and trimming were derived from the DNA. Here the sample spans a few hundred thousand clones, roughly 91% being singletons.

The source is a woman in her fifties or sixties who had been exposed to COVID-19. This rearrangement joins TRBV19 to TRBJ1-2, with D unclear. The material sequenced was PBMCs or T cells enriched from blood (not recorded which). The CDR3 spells CASSMLVGAGYTF. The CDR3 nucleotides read TGTGCCAGTAGTATGTTAGTGGGCGCTGGCTACACCTTC.